What follows are 20 T cell receptor beta chains derived from one specimen sequenced in a study of CD8 T cells in Susac syndrome. The authors reverse transcribed roughly 0.45 to 1 ug RNA with random hexamers. TCRdb reprocessed the immunoSEQ multiplex PCR reads via MiXCR and lists one record per CDR3 protein. The sample yields 200,000 or so distinct CDR3 sequences, about 96% seen once. Material for sequencing was CD4+ T cells from PBMCs. These receptors came from a human donor with multiple sclerosis.

The rearrangement joins TRBV9 to TRBJ2-3; 12 bases match TRBD2. Germline CDR1 SGDLS, CDR2 YYNGEE. The CDR3 extends over 17 amino acids. V lost 4 bases, J lost 4 bases, and 10 bases stayed unmatched. CDR3 amino acids: CASSLTGLAGMADTQYF. The CDR3 DNA reads TGTGCCAGCAGCCTAACAGGACTAGCGGGAATGGCAGATACGCAGTATTTT. Looking up the rest from reference TRBV9 and TRBJ2-3 gives the full variable domain: DSGVTQTPKHLITATGQRVTLRCSPRSGDLSVYWYQQSLDQGLQFLIQYYNGEERAKGNILERFSAQQFPDLHSELNLSSLELGDSALYFCASSLTGLAGMADTQYFGPGTRLTVL.

This chain connects TRBV6-1 to TRBJ2-5; D gene uncertain. With 7 bases removed from V and 2 bases from J, the gap between germline ends came to 5 bases. This CDR3 is 11 amino acids long. Germline assignment: CDR1 MNHNS and CDR2 SASEGT. The CDR3 here is CASKEQETQYF. CDR3 DNA sequence: TGTGCCAGCAAGGAGCAAGAGACCCAGTACTTC.

This rearrangement joins TRBV20-1 to TRBJ2-5, with D unresolved. The CDR3 has 14 amino acids. Germline CDR1 and CDR2: DFQATT and SNEGSKA (reference sequence). Trimming cost V 6 bases and J 5 bases, with 19 bases left between them. The CDR3 reads CSASFAANWETQYF. CDR3 sequence (DNA): TGCAGTGCCAGTTTTGCGGCGAACTGGGAGACCCAGTACTTC.

This clonotype was observed a single time. The rearrangement links TRBV18 to TRBJ2-5; perhaps TRBD1 as D (5 bases). V was clipped by 4 bases and J by 5 bases, with 11 bases between them. Germline V gene lookup returns CDR1 KGHSH and CDR2 LQKENI. This CDR3 has 13 residues. The CDR3 sequence: CASSLQEWETQYF. CDR3 bases: TGTGCCAGCTCACTACAGGAATGGGAGACCCAGTACTTC.

The chain uses TRBV5-4 and TRBJ2-2, with D perhaps matching TRBD1 (5 bases). Germline CDR1 is SGHNT and CDR2 is YYREEE (reference sequence). V was trimmed by 4 bases and J by 1 base, leaving 11 bases between them. This CDR3 is built from 15 residues. This CDR3 reads CASSARQRNTGELFF. The DNA of the CDR3 is TGTGCCAGCAGCGCTCGACAGAGGAACACCGGGGAGCTGTTTTTT.

V and J are TRBV5-1 and TRBJ2-7; 7 bases are shared with TRBD1. Germline V gene lookup returns CDR1 SGHRS and CDR2 YFSETQ. V lost 3 bases to trimming and J lost 6 bases; unmatched junction nucleotides: 0. The length of the CDR3 is 11 residues. The DNA for the CDR3 is TGCGCCAGCAGCTGGGACAGCGAGCAGTACTTC. Its protein product is CASSWDSEQYF. Using reference TRBV5-1 and TRBJ2-7 for the parts outside the CDR3, the full variable domain is KAGVTQTPRYLIKTRGQQVTLSCSPISGHRSVSWYQQTPGQGLQFLFEYFSETQRNKGNFPGRFSGRQFSNSRSEMNVSTLELGDSALYLCASSWDSEQYFGPGTRLTVT.

The chain is built from TRBV9 and TRBJ2-3, with a weak D call TRBD2 (5 bases). Germline V gene sequence: CDR1 SGDLS, CDR2 YYNGEE. Trimming pared 4 bases from V and 2 bases from J, leaving 11 bases between. CDR3 size: 14 residues. CDR3 DNA sequence: TGTGCCAGCAGCCCCCGGGGTCTCACAGATACGCAGTATTTT. It is translated as CASSPRGLTDTQYF.

The V and J genes are TRBV3-1 and TRBJ2-7; D is possibly TRBD2 (6 bases). Germline V gene lookup returns CDR1 LGHDT and CDR2 YNNKEL (reference sequence). This CDR3 has 15 residues. The V gene lost 3 bases and the J gene lost 0 bases, with 12 bases spanning the gap. CDR3 region: CASSQPGTRSYEQYF. CDR3 DNA: TGTGCCAGCAGCCAGCCCGGGACTCGCTCCTACGAGCAGTACTTC.

The chain uses TRBV19 and TRBJ2-4; D might be TRBD2 (5 bases). Trimming pared 4 bases from V and 11 bases from J, leaving 9 bases between. From germline, CDR1 is LNHDA and CDR2 SQIVND (reference sequence). The CDR3 is 11 residues long. CDR3 amino acids: CASSNRLLQYF. CDR3 coding DNA: TGTGCCAGTAGTAATCGACTACTTCAGTACTTC.

The chain employs TRBV12-3 or TRBV12-4 and TRBJ2-1; no clear D gene. Trimming stripped 2 bases from V and 6 bases from J, with 14 bases between. The CDR3 extends over 15 amino acids. CDR3 loop: CASSLIPRGGNEQFF. The CDR3 DNA is TGTGCCAGCAGTTTAATCCCCAGAGGTGGCAATGAGCAGTTCTTC.

CDR3 region: CSARESTENTEAFF. Written as DNA, the CDR3 is TGCAGTGCTAGAGAGTCGACCGAGAACACTGAAGCTTTCTTT. The chain joins TRBV20-1 to TRBJ1-1; D is ambiguous. The CDR3 spans 14 residues. Germline assignment: CDR1 DFQATT and CDR2 SNEGSKA (reference sequence). The germline V and J ends were trimmed by 0 bases and 1 base, with 9 bases remaining between them.

The J gene is TRBJ2-3, the V gene TRBV6-2 or TRBV6-3, with 8 bases aligning to TRBD1. The CDR3 runs to 15 residues. The J segment lost 0 bases and the V segment lost 8 bases, leaving 7 bases of the junction unmatched. Germline V gene lookup returns CDR1 MNHEY and CDR2 SVGEGT. The DNA for the CDR3 is TGTGCCAGCGGCTACGGACAGGGTAGCACAGATACGCAGTATTTT. Its translation: CASGYGQGSTDTQYF.

The CDR3 nucleotides are TGCAGCGCACCCTCCCTCCAAGCCGACGAGCAGTACTTC. Translated, it gives CSAPSLQADEQYF. The chain uses TRBV20-1 and TRBJ2-7; D unclear. This CDR3 is built from 13 residues. Looked up from germline, CDR1 is DFQATT and CDR2 is SNEGSKA (reference sequence).

V gene TRBV3-1 combines with J gene TRBJ1-5, with a weak D call TRBD1 (6 bases). The CDR3 has 15 residues. Germline V gene data show CDR1 as LGHDT and CDR2 as YNNKEL (reference sequence). Trimming left V 4 bases short and J 6 bases short, with 16 bases between. CDR3 in DNA: TGTGCCAGCAGCCCGGTGGGGGGGCCCCCTCAGCCCCAGCATTTT. This sequence encodes CASSPVGGPPQPQHF.

The chain carries TRBV30 and TRBJ1-1; 7 bases map to TRBD1. The CDR3 is 13 residues long. Germline-derived CDR1 and CDR2 are GTSNPN and SVGIG (reference sequence). V was pared by 0 bases and J by 8 bases, with 6 bases of the junction left unmatched. The CDR3 spells CAWSVREGAEAFF. DNA for the CDR3: TGTGCCTGGAGTGTACGGGAGGGGGCAGAAGCTTTCTTT.

The CDR3 region is CASSSFVVAENEQFF. CDR3 in DNA: TGTGCCAGCAGTTCGTTTGTAGTAGCGGAGAATGAGCAGTTCTTC. V usage is TRBV6-5 and J usage is TRBJ2-1; D perhaps matches TRBD2 (6 bases). The CDR3 is 15 residues long. Per the germline V gene, CDR1 is MNHEY and CDR2 is SVGAGI. Trimming left V 4 bases short and J 7 bases short, with 17 bases between.

The CDR3 coding sequence is TGTGCCAGCAGTGAAGCCACAGGGCCTTCCTACGAGCAGTACTTC. It yields the protein CASSEATGPSYEQYF. The rearrangement joins TRBV6-1 to TRBJ2-7; a possible D gene is TRBD1 (6 bases). The V end lost 0 bases, the J end lost 1 base, and 10 bases lay between the germline ends. CDR3 size: 15 residues. CDR1 and CDR2 (germline): MNHNS, SASEGT.

The rearrangement joins TRBV29-1 to TRBJ2-7; D not resolved. With 4 bases removed from V and 0 bases from J, the gap between germline ends came to 7 bases. Germline V CDR1 and CDR2: SQVTM, ANQGSEA. The CDR3 sequence is 12 residues long. CDR3 in amino acids: CSVGLSSYEQYF. The CDR3, as DNA: TGCAGCGTTGGTCTGTCCTCCTACGAGCAGTACTTC.

This chain uses TRBV14 with TRBJ1-2, with TRBD1 identical over 8 bases. V trimming: 0 bases; J trimming: 3 bases; junction bases outside the gene matches: 9. Germline CDR1 and CDR2: SGHDN and FVKESK. The CDR3 contains 17 residues. CDR3 region: CASSQEGVGDRHYGYTF. The CDR3 bases are TGTGCCAGCAGCCAAGAAGGTGTAGGGGACAGGCACTATGGCTACACCTTC.

V usage is TRBV3-1 and J usage is TRBJ2-3; D unresolved. Trimming cost V 4 bases and J 4 bases, with 9 bases left between them. Germline CDR1 and CDR2: LGHDT and YNNKEL (reference sequence). The CDR3 is 13 amino acids. The DNA for the CDR3 is TGTGCCAGCAGCCTCCTTACCCCAGATACGCAGTATTTT. This sequence encodes CASSLLTPDTQYF.